The clone carrying this T cell receptor beta chain was seen only a few times. This sample was taken from a study of cytomegalovirus exposure and HLA in healthy donors. The PCR contained 60 Vbeta and 13 Jbeta primers. The assay was immunoSEQ multiplex PCR, and TCRdb's table has in-frame clones only and misses some. The sample has 120,000 or so clones, about 79% seen once; the top ten hold over 2.5%. Sequenced: PBMCs. The sequence was collected from a woman aged 50 to 60 in good health and CMV-seronegative.

The DNA of the CDR3 is TGTGCCAGCTCACCACAGTCCGGAGGTGGGACCGGGGAGCTGTTTTTT. Translated: CASSPQSGGGTGELFF. The V and J genes are TRBV18 and TRBJ2-2; weak D call: TRBD2 (5 bases). This CDR3 comprises 16 residues. V lost 1 base, J lost 5 bases, and 14 bases lay in between. Germline values: CDR1 KGHSH, CDR2 LQKENI. Using reference TRBV18 and TRBJ2-2 for the parts outside the CDR3, the full variable domain is NAGVMQNPRHLVRRRGQEARLRCSPMKGHSHVYWYRQLPEEGLKFMVYLQKENIIDESGMPKERFSAEFPKEGPSILRIQQVVRGDSAAYFCASSPQSGGGTGELFFGEGSRLTVL.